The present T cell receptor (beta chain) was sequenced within a study of technical replicates of blood from several donors. Some clones are missing from TCRdb's copy, which holds only in-frame ones; the method was immunoSEQ multiplex PCR. Altogether 60,000 to 85,000 clones are present, roughly nine tenths being singletons, with the ten largest covering about 0.39%. V dropped 7 bases and J dropped 3 bases, with 12 bases sitting between them. CDR1 is SQVTM and CDR2 is ANQGSEA in the germline V gene. The CDR3 has 12 amino acids. The source material was T cells isolated from PBMCs. This receptor was taken from a human donor in good health. The gene calls are TRBV29-1 and TRBJ1-1; D possibly corresponds to TRBD1 (5 bases). In DNA form, the CDR3 reads TGCAGCGGGGGCTCGGTAGACACTGAAGCTTTCTTT. Its translation is CSGGSVDTEAFF. Using reference TRBV29-1 and TRBJ1-1 for the parts outside the CDR3, the full variable domain is SAVISQKPSRDICQRGTSLTIQCQVDSQVTMMFWYRQQPGQSLTLIATANQGSEATYESGFVIDKFPISRPNLTFSTLTVSNMSPEDSSIYLCSGGSVDTEAFFGQGTRLTVV.